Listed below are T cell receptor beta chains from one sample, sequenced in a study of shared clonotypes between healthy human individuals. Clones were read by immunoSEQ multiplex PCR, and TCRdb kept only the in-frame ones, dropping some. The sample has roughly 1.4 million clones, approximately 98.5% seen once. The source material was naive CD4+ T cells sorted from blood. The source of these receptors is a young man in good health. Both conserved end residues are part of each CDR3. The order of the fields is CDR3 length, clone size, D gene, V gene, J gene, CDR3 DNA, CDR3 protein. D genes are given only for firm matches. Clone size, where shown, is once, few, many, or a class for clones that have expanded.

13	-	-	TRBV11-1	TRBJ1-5	TGTGCCAGCAGCCGAGACGGGAATCAGCCCCAGCATTTT	CASSRDGNQPQHF
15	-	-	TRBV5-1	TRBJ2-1	TGCGCCAGCGTAACTATCCGGGACGAACTCAATGAGCAGTTCTTC	CASVTIRDELNEQFF
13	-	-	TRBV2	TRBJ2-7	TGTGCCAGCAGTGAACAAATTGCGCCCGAGCAGTACTTC	CASSEQIAPEQYF
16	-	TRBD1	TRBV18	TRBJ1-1	TGTGCCAGCTCACCCCAGACAGGGGGACAAGACACTGAAGCTTTCTTT	CASSPQTGGQDTEAFF
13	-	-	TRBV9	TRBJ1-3	TGTGCCAGCAGCGTTAACTTTAGAAACACCATATATTTT	CASSVNFRNTIYF
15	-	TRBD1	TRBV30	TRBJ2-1	TGTGCCTGGAGTGTAGGACAGGGGCCCTACAATGAGCAGTTCTTC	CAWSVGQGPYNEQFF
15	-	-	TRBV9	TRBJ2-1	TGTGCCAGCAGCGCCACGGGACGCGGAGACAATGAGCAGTTCTTC	CASSATGRGDNEQFF
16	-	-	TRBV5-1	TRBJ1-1	TGCGCCAGCAGCTTGGGGTTGTCAGGGGCTGCCACTGAAGCTTTCTTT	CASSLGLSGAATEAFF
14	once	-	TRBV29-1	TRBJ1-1	TGCAGCGTTGAAGGACAGAGATTGAACACTGAAGCTTTCTTT	CSVEGQRLNTEAFF
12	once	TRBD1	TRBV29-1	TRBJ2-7	TGCAGCGTCGGACAGGGTTCCTACGAGCAGTACTTC	CSVGQGSYEQYF
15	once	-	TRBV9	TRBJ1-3	TGTGCCAGCAGCGATGGACAGATTCGGGGAAACACCATATATTTT	CASSDGQIRGNTIYF
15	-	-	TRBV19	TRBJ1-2	TGTGCCAGTAGACATCGGGGGGGCGCCGGCTATGGCTACACCTTC	CASRHRGGAGYGYTF
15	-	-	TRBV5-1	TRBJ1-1	TGCGCCAGCAGCTTGGCAAGGACAGAGAACACTGAAGCTTTCTTT	CASSLARTENTEAFF
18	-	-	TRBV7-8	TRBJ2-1	TGTGCCAGCAGCTTAGGGCTAGCGAGGATAAGCTCCTACAATGAGCAGTTCTTC	CASSLGLARISSYNEQFF
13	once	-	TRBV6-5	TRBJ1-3	TGTGCCAGCAGTTACGACGGCCTAGACACCATATATTTT	CASSYDGLDTIYF
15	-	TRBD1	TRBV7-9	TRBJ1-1	TGTGCCAGCAGCTTGTCCGGGACAGTTAACACTGAAGCTTTCTTT	CASSLSGTVNTEAFF
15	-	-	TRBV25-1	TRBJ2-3	TGTGCCAGCAGTGCAAGGACCCAGGGCACAGATACGCAGTATTTT	CASSARTQGTDTQYF
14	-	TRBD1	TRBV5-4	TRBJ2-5	TGTGCCAGCAGCTTGAAGGGACAGCAAGAGACCCAGTACTTC	CASSLKGQQETQYF
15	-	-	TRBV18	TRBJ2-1	TGTGCCAGCTCACCACGGAGCGCCCACTACAATGAGCAGTTCTTC	CASSPRSAHYNEQFF
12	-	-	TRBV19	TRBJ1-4	TGTGCCAGTAGTATGAGCCGGGAAAAACTGTTTTTT	CASSMSREKLFF
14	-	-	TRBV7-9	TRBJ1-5	TGTGCCAGCAGCTTAGCCGGGTCCAATCAGCCCCAGCATTTT	CASSLAGSNQPQHF
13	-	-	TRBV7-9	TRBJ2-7	TGTGCCAGCAGCTTACTACTTTCCTACGAGCAGTACTTC	CASSLLLSYEQYF
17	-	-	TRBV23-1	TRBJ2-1	TGCGCCAGCAGTCAATCAAGGGGTTATAGCTCCTACAATGAGCAGTTCTTC	CASSQSRGYSSYNEQFF
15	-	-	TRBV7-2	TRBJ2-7	TGTGCCAGCAGCCCGCCCGCGCCCAAGCCATACGAGCAGTACTTC	CASSPPAPKPYEQYF
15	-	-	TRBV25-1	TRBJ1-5	TGTGCCAGCAGTGGTACAGAGTATAGCAATCAGCCCCAGCATTTT	CASSGTEYSNQPQHF
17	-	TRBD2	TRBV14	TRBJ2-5	TGTGCCAGCAGCCAAGACTTCCTAGCGGCCTACCAAGAGACCCAGTACTTC	CASSQDFLAAYQETQYF
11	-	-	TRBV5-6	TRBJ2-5	TGTGCCAGCAGTAATAGGGAGGCCCAGTACTTC	CASSNREAQYF